The 19 T cell receptor beta chains below come from one sample, sequenced in a study of blood T cell repertoires in COVID-19. Assay: immunoSEQ multiplex PCR; the TCRdb copy retains only in-frame clones and omits some. The table has some 200,000 clones, around four fifths seen once. Material for sequencing was PBMCs or T cells enriched from blood (not recorded which). Every receptor here comes from a woman aged 45-60 years who had recovered from COVID-19.

The chain joins TRBV18 to TRBJ2-3; the match to TRBD2 covers 11 bases. There are 17 residues in the CDR3. Losses at the gene ends were 3 bases for V and 5 bases for J; bases not matched to a gene: 10. Germline CDR1 KGHSH, CDR2 LQKENI. The CDR3: CASSPPLAGGREDTQYF. The DNA of the CDR3 is TGTGCCAGCTCACCTCCGTTAGCGGGAGGGCGGGAAGATACGCAGTATTTT.

V is TRBV7-2 and J is TRBJ1-5; 9 bases line up with TRBD1. Germline trimming cut 5 bases from V and 6 bases from J; bases unmatched to any gene: 8. Germline loops: CDR1 SGHTA, CDR2 FQGNSA. This CDR3 spans 15 amino acids. The CDR3 is CASSKRTGEVQPQHF. CDR3 in DNA: TGTGCCAGCAGCAAGCGGACAGGGGAGGTTCAGCCCCAGCATTTT.

V gene TRBV28 combines with J gene TRBJ1-5; 8 positions match TRBD1. The CDR3 has 18 amino acids. V was clipped by 6 bases and J by 4 bases; unmatched bases: 17. The germline CDR1 and CDR2 sequences are MDHEN and SYDVKM. The CDR3 coding sequence is TGTGCCAGCAGCCCCCGGTCCCGGGACAGGCGACCGAATCAGCCCCAGCATTTT. The encoded protein is CASSPRSRDRRPNQPQHF. Based on the CDR3 plus reference TRBV28 and TRBJ1-5, the full variable domain is DVKVTQSSRYLVKRTGEKVFLECVQDMDHENMFWYRQDPGLGLRLIYFSYDVKMKEKGDIPEGYSVSREKKERFSLILESASTNQTSMYLCASSPRSRDRRPNQPQHFGDGTRLSIL.

J is TRBJ1-2 and V is TRBV2; D may be TRBD1 (6 bases). The CDR3 extends over 12 amino acids. Germline V gene lookup returns CDR1 SNHLY and CDR2 FYNNEI. Trimming left V 6 bases short and J 8 bases short, with 13 bases between. CDR3 in amino acids: CASRREGVGYTF. The CDR3 DNA sequence: TGTGCCAGCAGGCGGGAGGGGGTCGGCTACACCTTC.

This clone was seen more than once but under ten times. The sample holds other DNA sequences that translate to the same CDR3. This sequence joins TRBV5-1 and TRBJ1-1, with D possibly matching TRBD1 (5 bases). Germline V gene data show CDR1 as SGHRS and CDR2 as YFSETQ. This CDR3 has 14 residues. Trimming shortened V by 5 bases and J by 1 base, and 12 bases separated the two germline ends. The CDR3, as DNA: TGCGCCAGCAGTATTGACAGTAGGAACACTGAAGCTTTCTTT. Encoded protein: CASSIDSRNTEAFF.

This clone was seen at least ten times. The chain employs TRBV7-9 and TRBJ2-7; 7 nucleotides agree with TRBD2. Germline assignment: CDR1 SEHNR and CDR2 FQNEAQ (reference sequence). The V gene end was trimmed by 5 bases and the J gene end by 2 bases; junction bases not matched to a gene: 9. The CDR3 contains 15 residues. The CDR3 DNA follows: TGTGCCAGCAGCAGCTTAGCGGGTATGACCTACGAGCAGTACTTC. Encoded protein: CASSSLAGMTYEQYF.

There are a few counts of this clone. This chain uses TRBV5-1 with TRBJ1-1; the D gene is possibly TRBD1 (6 bases). The CDR3 extends over 13 amino acids. The germline V gene has CDR1 SGHRS and CDR2 YFSETQ. V was cut by 0 bases and J by 4 bases, with 7 bases left in between. The CDR3 spells CASSLEGGTEAFF. For the CDR3, the DNA is TGCGCCAGCAGCTTGGAAGGGGGCACTGAAGCTTTCTTT.

This clone was recorded once. V usage is TRBV30 and J usage is TRBJ1-2; the D gene is possibly TRBD1 (6 bases). V shed 2 bases and J shed 4 bases, with 14 bases lying between them. The CDR3 length is 14 residues. The germline CDR1 and CDR2 sequences are GTSNPN and SVGIG (reference sequence). The CDR3 bases are TGTGCCTGGAGTATCACAGGGTCCCCCTATGGCTACACCTTC. It encodes CAWSITGSPYGYTF.

This clone has only a few counts. V usage is TRBV12-3 or TRBV12-4 and J usage is TRBJ1-2; possibly TRBD1 for D (5 bases). This CDR3 spans 13 amino acids. V lost 1 base and J 9 bases, leaving 12 bases between the germline ends. Written as DNA, the CDR3 is TGTGCCAGCAGTTTAGGGCAGGGTAGACGCTACACCTTC. Its protein is CASSLGQGRRYTF.

In its sample, this clone was seen many times. Other DNA sequences in the same sample also yield this CDR3. The CDR3 DNA reads as TGCGCCAGCAGCGTGGACAGCTATGGCTACACCTTC. This gives the protein CASSVDSYGYTF. The chain is built from TRBV5-1 and TRBJ1-2, with a weak D call TRBD1 (6 bases). CDR1 SGHRS and CDR2 YFSETQ come from the germline V gene. CDR3 length: 12 residues. Between the trimmed V and J ends, which lost 4 bases and 4 bases, there was a span of 8 bases.

This clone showed up just a few times. The rearrangement uses TRBV19 and TRBJ1-5; D uncertain. The CDR3 consists of 13 residues. Trimming took 6 bases from V and 3 from J, leaving 9 bases between them. Germline V lookup: CDR1 LNHDA, CDR2 SQIVND (reference sequence). This CDR3 is CASSQILNQPQHF. In nucleotides, the CDR3 is TGTGCCAGTAGCCAGATTCTCAATCAGCCCCAGCATTTT.

As DNA, the CDR3 is TGTGCCAGCAGCTTATCCCAGGGGTGGACCGGGGAGCTGTTTTTT. Its protein is CASSLSQGWTGELFF. This rearrangement joins TRBV7-8 to TRBJ2-2; D possibly corresponds to TRBD1 (6 bases). Looked up from germline, CDR1 is SGHVS and CDR2 is FQNEAQ. CDR3 length equals 15 residues. Trimming removed 2 bases at V and 5 bases at J, with 12 bases between.

The V call is TRBV24-1, the J call TRBJ2-1; 8 bases are a match to TRBD1. The CDR3 consists of 14 residues. The trim removed 3 bases at V and 7 bases at J, leaving 4 bases unmatched. CDR1 is KGHDR and CDR2 is SFDVKD in the germline V gene. The CDR3 region has the DNA TGTGCCACCAGTGATCCCCAGGGGGCGAATGAGCAGTTCTTC. Amino acids: CATSDPQGANEQFF.

V is TRBV19 and J is TRBJ2-5; weak D call: TRBD1 (5 bases). V lost 6 bases, J lost 2 bases, and 16 bases lay in between. The CDR3 runs 15 residues. Germline V gives CDR1 LNHDA, CDR2 SQIVND (reference sequence). The CDR3 spells CASSGSGTGQETQYF. The CDR3 nucleotides read TGTGCCAGTAGCGGGTCAGGAACAGGACAAGAGACCCAGTACTTC.

In its sample, this clone was seen once. The V gene is TRBV9, the J gene TRBJ2-7; the D gene is possibly TRBD1 (6 bases). Per the germline V gene, CDR1 is SGDLS and CDR2 is YYNGEE. V lost 0 bases to trimming and J lost 3 bases, with 10 bases between them. The length of the CDR3 is 14 residues. Here the CDR3 DNA reads TGTGCCAGCAGCGTAGCGACAGGAGTCTACGAGCAGTACTTC. This sequence encodes CASSVATGVYEQYF.

This chain links TRBV3-1 (or the pseudogene TRBV3-2) with TRBJ2-5; 12 bases agree with TRBD2. After removal of 0 bases from V and 5 bases from J, the junction contained 4 bases not matched to a gene. The CDR3 length is 16 residues. Germline assignment: CDR1 LGHDT and CDR2 YNNKEL (reference sequence). In nucleotides, the CDR3 is TGTGCCAGCAGCCAAGACACTAGCGGGAGGTGGGAGACCCAGTACTTC. This gives the protein CASSQDTSGRWETQYF.

V usage is TRBV5-1 and J usage is TRBJ2-3, with TRBD2 as a possible D gene (6 bases). This CDR3 is 15 amino acids long. Looked up from germline, CDR1 is SGHRS and CDR2 is YFSETQ. The V end lost 3 bases, the J end lost 4 bases, and 15 bases lay between the germline ends. The CDR3 DNA reads as TGCGCCAGCAGCTCCGGGGAGACTAGGGCAGATACGCAGTATTTT. Its translation: CASSSGETRADTQYF.

The genes are TRBV7-8 and TRBJ2-6; maybe TRBD2 (5 bases). Trimming removed 4 bases from V and 0 bases from J, with 10 bases in between. Looked up from germline, CDR1 is SGHVS and CDR2 is FQNEAQ. The CDR3 covers 16 residues. CDR3 protein: CASSSGLFSGANVLTF. In DNA, the CDR3 is TGTGCCAGCAGCTCCGGACTGTTCTCTGGGGCCAACGTCCTGACTTTC.

The chain recombines TRBV15 with TRBJ1-4; D gene uncertain. The CDR3 sequence is 16 residues long. Germline CDR1 LNHNV, CDR2 YYDKDF (reference sequence). Trimming removed 3 bases at V and 3 bases at J, with 14 bases between. The CDR3 loop is CATSRTPAGPNEKLFF. DNA for the CDR3: TGTGCCACCAGCAGGACCCCAGCGGGCCCTAATGAAAAACTGTTTTTT.